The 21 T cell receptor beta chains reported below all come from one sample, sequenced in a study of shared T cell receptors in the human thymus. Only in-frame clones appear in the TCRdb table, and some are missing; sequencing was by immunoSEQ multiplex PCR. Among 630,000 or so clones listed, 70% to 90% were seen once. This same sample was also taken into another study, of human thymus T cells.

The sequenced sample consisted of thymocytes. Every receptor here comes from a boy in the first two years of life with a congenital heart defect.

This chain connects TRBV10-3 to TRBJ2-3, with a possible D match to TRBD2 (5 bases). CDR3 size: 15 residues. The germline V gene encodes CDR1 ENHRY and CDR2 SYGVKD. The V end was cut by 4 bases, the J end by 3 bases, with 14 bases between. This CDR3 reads CAISVKGSSTDTQYF. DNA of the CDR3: TGTGCCATCAGTGTAAAAGGGAGTTCGACAGATACGCAGTATTTT.

CDR3 loop: CASSRDRGDQPQHF. The CDR3 coding sequence is TGTGCCAGCTCTCGGGACAGGGGTGATCAGCCCCAGCATTTT. The chain employs TRBV18 and TRBJ1-5, with 10 bases matching TRBD1. The V and J ends lost 6 bases and 5 bases, in that order; junction bases with no gene match: 4. The CDR3 has 14 amino acids. CDR1 is KGHSH and CDR2 is LQKENI in the germline V gene.

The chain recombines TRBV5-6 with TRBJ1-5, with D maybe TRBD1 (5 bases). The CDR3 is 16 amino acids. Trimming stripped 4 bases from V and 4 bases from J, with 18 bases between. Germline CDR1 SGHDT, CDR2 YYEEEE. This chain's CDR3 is CASSDRRALLNQPQHF. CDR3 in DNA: TGTGCCAGCAGCGACCGCAGGGCGCTTCTTAATCAGCCCCAGCATTTT.

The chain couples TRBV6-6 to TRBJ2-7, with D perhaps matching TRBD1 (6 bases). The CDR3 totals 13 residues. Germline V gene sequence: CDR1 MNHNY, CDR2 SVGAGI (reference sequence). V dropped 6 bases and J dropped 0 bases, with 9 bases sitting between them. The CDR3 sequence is CASRKDSSYEQYF. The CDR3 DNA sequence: TGTGCCAGCAGGAAGGACAGCTCCTACGAGCAGTACTTC.

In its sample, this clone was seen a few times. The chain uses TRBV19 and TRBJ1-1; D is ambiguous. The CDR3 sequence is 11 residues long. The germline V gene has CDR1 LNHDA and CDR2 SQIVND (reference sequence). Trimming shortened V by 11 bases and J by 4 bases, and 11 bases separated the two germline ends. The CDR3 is CAGFSGTEAFF. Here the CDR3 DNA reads TGTGCCGGTTTTTCGGGCACTGAAGCTTTCTTT. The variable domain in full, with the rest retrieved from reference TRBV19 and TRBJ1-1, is DGGITQSPKYLFRKEGQNVTLSCEQNLNHDAMYWYRQDPGQGLRLIYYSQIVNDFQKGDIAEGYSVSREKKESFPLTVTSAQKNPTAFYLCAGFSGTEAFFGQGTRLTVV.

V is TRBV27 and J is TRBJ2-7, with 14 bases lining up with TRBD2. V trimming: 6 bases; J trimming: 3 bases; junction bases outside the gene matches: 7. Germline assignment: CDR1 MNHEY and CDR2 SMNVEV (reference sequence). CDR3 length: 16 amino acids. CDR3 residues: CASRGTSGSNGYEQYF. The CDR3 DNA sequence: TGTGCCAGCAGAGGGACTAGCGGGAGCAATGGCTACGAGCAGTACTTC.

CDR3: CASSHGTSGVQETQYF. The CDR3 DNA sequence: TGCGCCAGCAGTCACGGGACTAGCGGGGTTCAAGAGACCCAGTACTTC. The chain recombines TRBV10-1 with TRBJ2-5; TRBD2 agrees at 13 bases. The CDR3 has 16 residues. V lost 5 bases and J lost 2; bases outside the gene matches: 5. In germline, CDR1 is WNHNN, CDR2 SYGVQD (reference sequence).

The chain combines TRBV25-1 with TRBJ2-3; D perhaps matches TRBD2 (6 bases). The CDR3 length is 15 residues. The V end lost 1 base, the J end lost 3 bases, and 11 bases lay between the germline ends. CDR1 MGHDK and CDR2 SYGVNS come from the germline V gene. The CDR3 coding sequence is TGTGCCAGCAGTGAATGGGGGGTGAGGACAGATACGCAGTATTTT. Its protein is CASSEWGVRTDTQYF.

CDR3 protein: CATSRGEGQLGEQYF. The CDR3 DNA follows: TGTGCCACCTCTCGAGGCGAGGGTCAATTGGGGGAGCAGTACTTC. The genes are TRBV28 and TRBJ2-7, with D perhaps TRBD2 (5 bases). CDR1 and CDR2 from the germline V gene are MDHEN and SYDVKM. The CDR3 has 15 residues. Trimming took off 10 bases at V and 7 bases at J, with 26 bases between the two ends. Filled out from reference TRBV28 and TRBJ2-7, the complete variable domain reads DVKVTQSSRYLVKRTGEKVFLECVQDMDHENMFWYRQDPGLGLRLIYFSYDVKMKEKGDIPEGYSVSREKKERFSLILESASTNQTSMYLCATSRGEGQLGEQYFGPGTRLTVT.

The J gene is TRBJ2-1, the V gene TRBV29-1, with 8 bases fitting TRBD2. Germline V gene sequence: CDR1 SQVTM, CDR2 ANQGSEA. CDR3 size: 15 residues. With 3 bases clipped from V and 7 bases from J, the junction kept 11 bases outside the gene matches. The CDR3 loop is CSVDKSREGGNEQFF. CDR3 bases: TGCAGCGTTGATAAATCTCGGGAGGGGGGGAATGAGCAGTTCTTC.

CDR3 sequence: CASSPDWNEQFF. The DNA of the CDR3 is TGTGCCAGCAGTCCCGACTGGAATGAGCAGTTCTTC. The chain couples TRBV6-5 to TRBJ2-1; D ambiguous. The germline CDR1 and CDR2 sequences are MNHEY and SVGAGI. This CDR3 contains 12 residues. Trimming cost V 5 bases and J 7 bases, with 9 bases left between them.

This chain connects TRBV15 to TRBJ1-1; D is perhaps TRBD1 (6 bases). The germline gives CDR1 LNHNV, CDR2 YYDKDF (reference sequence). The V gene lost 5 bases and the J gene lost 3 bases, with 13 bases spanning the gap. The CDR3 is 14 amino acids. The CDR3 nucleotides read TGTGCCACCAGCCCTAGAAACAGGGACACTGAAGCTTTCTTT. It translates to CATSPRNRDTEAFF. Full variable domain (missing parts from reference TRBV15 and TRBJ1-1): DAMVIQNPRYQVTQFGKPVTLSCSQTLNHNVMYWYQQKSSQAPKLLFHYYDKDFNNEADTPDNFQSRRPNTSFCFLDIRSPGLGDTAMYLCATSPRNRDTEAFFGQGTRLTVV.

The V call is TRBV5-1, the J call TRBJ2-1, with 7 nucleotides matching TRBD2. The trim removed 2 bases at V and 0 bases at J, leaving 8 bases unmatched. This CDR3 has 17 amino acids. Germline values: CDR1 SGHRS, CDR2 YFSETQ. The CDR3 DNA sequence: TGCGCCAGCAGCTTAGGAACTAGCGCCAGCTCCTACAATGAGCAGTTCTTC. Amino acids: CASSLGTSASSYNEQFF.

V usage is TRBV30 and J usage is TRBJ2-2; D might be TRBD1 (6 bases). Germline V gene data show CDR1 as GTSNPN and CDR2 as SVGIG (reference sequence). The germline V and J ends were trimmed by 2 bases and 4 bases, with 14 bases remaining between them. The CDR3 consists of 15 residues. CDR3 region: CAWSKDRQTTGELFF. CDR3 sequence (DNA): TGTGCCTGGAGTAAGGACAGACAAACCACCGGGGAGCTGTTTTTT.

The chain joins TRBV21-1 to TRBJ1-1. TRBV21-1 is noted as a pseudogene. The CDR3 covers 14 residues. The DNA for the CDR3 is TGTGCCAGCAGCAAAGAGCGCAGAAGAACTGAAGCTTTCTTT. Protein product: CASSKERRRTEAFF.

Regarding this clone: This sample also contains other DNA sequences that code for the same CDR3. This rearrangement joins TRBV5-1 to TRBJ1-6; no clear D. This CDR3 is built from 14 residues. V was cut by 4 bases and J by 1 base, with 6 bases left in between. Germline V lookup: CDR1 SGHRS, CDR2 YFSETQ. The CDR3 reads CASSGSSYNSPLHF. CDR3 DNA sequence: TGCGCCAGCAGCGGTAGTTCCTATAATTCACCCCTCCACTTT.

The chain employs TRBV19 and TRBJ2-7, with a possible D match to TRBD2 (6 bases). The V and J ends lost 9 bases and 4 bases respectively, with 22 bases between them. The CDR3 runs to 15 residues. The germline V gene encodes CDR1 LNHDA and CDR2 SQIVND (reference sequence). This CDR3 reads CASRPYVTSIYEQYF. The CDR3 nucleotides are TGTGCCAGCAGACCTTATGTGACTAGTATTTACGAGCAGTACTTC.

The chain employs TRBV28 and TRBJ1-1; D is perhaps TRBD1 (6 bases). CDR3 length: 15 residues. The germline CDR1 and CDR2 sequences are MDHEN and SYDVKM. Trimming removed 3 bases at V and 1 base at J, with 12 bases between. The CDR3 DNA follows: TGTGCCAGCAGTTTCTCAGGGGCCGAGAACACTGAAGCTTTCTTT. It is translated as CASSFSGAENTEAFF.

CDR3 amino acids: CASSEGRRNTIYF. The CDR3 DNA sequence: TGTGCCAGCAGTGAGGGGCGGCGAAACACCATATATTTT. The chain couples TRBV6-4 to TRBJ1-3, with TRBD1 as a possible D gene (5 bases). The CDR3 covers 13 residues. V shed 3 bases and J shed 5 bases, with 8 bases lying between them. Germline CDR1 is MRHNA and CDR2 is SNTAGT.

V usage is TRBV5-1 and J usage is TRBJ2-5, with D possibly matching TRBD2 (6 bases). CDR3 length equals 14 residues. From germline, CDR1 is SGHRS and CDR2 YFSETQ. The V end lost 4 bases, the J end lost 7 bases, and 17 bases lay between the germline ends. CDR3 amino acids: CASSPDYQTGTQYF. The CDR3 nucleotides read TGCGCCAGCAGCCCGGACTATCAAACCGGGACCCAGTACTTC. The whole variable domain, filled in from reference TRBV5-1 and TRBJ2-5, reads KAGVTQTPRYLIKTRGQQVTLSCSPISGHRSVSWYQQTPGQGLQFLFEYFSETQRNKGNFPGRFSGRQFSNSRSEMNVSTLELGDSALYLCASSPDYQTGTQYFGPGTRLLVL.

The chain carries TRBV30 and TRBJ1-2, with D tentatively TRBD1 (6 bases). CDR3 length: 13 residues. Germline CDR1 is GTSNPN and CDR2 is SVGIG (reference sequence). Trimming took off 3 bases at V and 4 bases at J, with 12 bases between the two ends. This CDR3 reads CAWSESRGYGYTF. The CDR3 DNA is TGTGCCTGGAGCGAAAGCAGGGGCTATGGCTACACCTTC.